This T cell receptor beta chain was captured in a study of identical twins. Overall study results and limits: There were fewer insertions in abundant cord blood beta clonotypes, but memory repertoires showed no such pattern.

From the 5' RACE reads, TCRdb called clonotypes with MiXCR, one entry per CDR3 protein. This table holds about 150,000 distinct CDR3 sequences, around 3.5% found once. In every case, the donor was a healthy Caucasian. Germline CDR1 and CDR2: SGHRS and YFSETQ. V lost 4 bases and J lost 0, with 10 bases in between. This CDR3 has 14 residues. Many counts were recorded for this clonotype. The antigen remains undetermined. This chain joins TRBV5-1 and TRBJ1-2, with a tentative D call TRBD1 (5 bases). The specimen sequenced was memory T cells sorted from blood. The sequence derives from a man between 18 and 35 years old in good health. CDR3 sequence reads: CASSAETANYGYTF. The DNA for the CDR3 is TGCGCCAGCAGCGCGGAGACAGCTAACTATGGCTACACCTTC.